The 3 T cell receptor beta chains below all came from one sample that was sequenced in a study of blood T cell repertoires in COVID-19. Here immunoSEQ multiplex PCR was the method, and the copy in TCRdb shows in-frame clones only, minus some. The sample contains around 130,000 clones, approximately 81% of which appear only once. The sequencing sample was made of peripheral blood. These receptors all come from a man aged 55 to 70 with acute or convalescent COVID-19.

The chain uses TRBV5-6 and TRBJ2-2; perhaps TRBD1 as D (5 bases). The CDR3 sequence is 15 residues long. Looked up from germline, CDR1 is SGHDT and CDR2 is YYEEEE. V was trimmed by 4 bases and J by 2 bases, leaving 12 bases between them. The CDR3 protein is CASSPDSLNTGELFF. CDR3 DNA sequence: TGTGCCAGCAGCCCTGACAGTTTAAACACCGGGGAGCTGTTTTTT.

This rearrangement joins TRBV24-1 to TRBJ2-7; 9 bases map to TRBD1. The V gene end was trimmed by 4 bases and the J gene end by 2 bases; junction bases not matched to a gene: 8. CDR1 is KGHDR, CDR2 SFDVKD, per germline. The CDR3 runs to 16 residues. CDR3 protein: CATSDPSGTGTYEQYF. Written as DNA, the CDR3 is TGTGCCACCAGTGACCCATCCGGGACAGGGACCTACGAGCAGTACTTC.

DNA of the CDR3: TGTGCCACGGCTGACAGCGCCGAGACGCCCCAGCATTTT. Amino acid sequence: CATADSAETPQHF. This chain joins TRBV28 and TRBJ1-5, with D perhaps matching TRBD1 (5 bases). Germline assignment: CDR1 MDHEN and CDR2 SYDVKM. Between the trimmed V and J ends, which lost 10 bases and 9 bases, there was a span of 19 bases. The CDR3 covers 13 residues.